One sample yielded the 17 T cell receptor beta chains listed below, sequenced in a study of blood T cell repertoires in COVID-19. Here immunoSEQ multiplex PCR was the method, and the copy in TCRdb shows in-frame clones only, minus some. The profile shows over 250,000 clones, about 90% of them singletons. Sequencing was performed on peripheral blood. Source of these receptors: a woman between 50 and 59 years old with COVID-19, enrolled during active disease.

This rearrangement joins TRBV12-5 to TRBJ2-7; 9 nucleotides align to TRBD2. With 8 bases clipped from V and 4 bases from J, the junction kept 15 bases outside the gene matches. This CDR3 is built from 16 residues. The germline V gene has CDR1 LGHNT and CDR2 FRNRAP. CDR3 amino acids: CASRGSGSLIRYEQYF. Here the CDR3 DNA reads TGTGCTAGTCGAGGTAGCGGGAGTCTAATCCGATACGAGCAGTACTTC.

The chain is built from TRBV6-5 and TRBJ1-6; D possibly corresponds to TRBD1 (5 bases). V dropped 8 bases and J dropped 14 bases, with 13 bases sitting between them. The CDR3 is 11 amino acids. Germline V CDR1 and CDR2: MNHEY, SVGAGI. CDR3 DNA sequence: TGTGCCAGCGGTCAGGGTTCGGCCCTCCACTTT. Translating it yields CASGQGSALHF.

The gene calls are TRBV2 and TRBJ1-5; 9 bases fit TRBD1. The CDR3 is 16 residues long. Germline V gene lookup returns CDR1 SNHLY and CDR2 FYNNEI. J was trimmed by 3 bases and V by 6 bases; bases with no gene match: 9. In nucleotides, the CDR3 is TGTGCCAGCAGCGACCCCGGGGACAGGGCCAATCAGCCCCAGCATTTT. This sequence encodes CASSDPGDRANQPQHF.

This clone has just one count. This chain links TRBV7-2 with TRBJ2-3; D perhaps matches TRBD1 (5 bases). CDR1 SGHTA and CDR2 FQGNSA come from the germline V gene. The CDR3 is made up of 11 amino acids. Trimming took off 2 bases at V and 8 bases at J, with 5 bases between the two ends. The CDR3: CASSLRGTQYF. The CDR3 DNA reads TGTGCCAGCAGCTTAAGGGGTACGCAGTATTTT.

The chain has TRBV5-8 and TRBJ2-2; possible D gene TRBD2, 6 bases. The CDR3 consists of 15 residues. The germline V gene encodes CDR1 SGHTS and CDR2 YDEGEE. V was clipped by 4 bases and J by 2 bases, with 12 bases between them. CDR3: CASSRGTKNTGELFF. The CDR3 coding sequence is TGTGCCAGCAGCCGGGGGACCAAAAACACCGGGGAGCTGTTTTTT.

The CDR3 nucleotides read TGTGCCAGCAGCCGAGTACAGGGGGCCTCCGAAGCTTTCTTT. Its translation is CASSRVQGASEAFF. This sequence joins TRBV7-9 and TRBJ1-1; the match to TRBD1 covers 9 bases. The V gene end was trimmed by 5 bases and the J gene end by 8 bases; junction bases not matched to a gene: 9. The CDR3 is 14 amino acids. CDR1 and CDR2 from the germline V gene are SEHNR and FQNEAQ (reference sequence).

The chain employs TRBV3-1 (or the pseudogene TRBV3-2) and TRBJ1-4; 8 nucleotides align to TRBD1. The CDR3 spans 15 residues. CDR1 is LGHDT and CDR2 is YNNKEL in the germline V gene (reference sequence). Trimming removed 5 bases from V and 8 bases from J; junction bases left unmatched: 10. The DNA of the CDR3 is TGTGCCAGCAGCAAAACACAGGGGGTGCGGGAAAAACTGTTTTTT. The encoded protein is CASSKTQGVREKLFF.

The chain has TRBV24-1 and TRBJ2-1, with 14 bases fitting TRBD2. Germline loops: CDR1 KGHDR, CDR2 SFDVKD. CDR3 size: 15 residues. V lost 10 bases to trimming and J lost 4 bases; unmatched junction nucleotides: 5. CDR3 DNA sequence: TGTGCCACGGGGACTAGCGGGAGAGTTTACAATGAGCAGTTCTTC. Amino acids: CATGTSGRVYNEQFF.

This chain connects TRBV9 to TRBJ1-2, with D possibly being TRBD1 (5 bases). Germline V gene data show CDR1 as SGDLS and CDR2 as YYNGEE. The ends were cut back, 1 base at V and 4 bases at J, with 11 bases in the middle. The CDR3 is 14 residues long. The CDR3 spells CASSVKAGGYGYTF. The CDR3 region has the DNA TGTGCCAGCAGCGTAAAGGCGGGGGGCTATGGCTACACCTTC.

The chain carries TRBV30 and TRBJ2-1, with TRBD2 matching over 8 bases. Looked up from germline, CDR1 is GTSNPN and CDR2 is SVGIG (reference sequence). This CDR3 contains 13 residues. With V trimmed by 4 bases and J by 4 bases, 3 bases remained unmatched. CDR3 protein: CAWNTGGYNEQFF. The CDR3 DNA sequence: TGTGCCTGGAATACGGGAGGGTACAATGAGCAGTTCTTC. Drawing the rest from reference TRBV30 and TRBJ2-1, the complete variable domain is SQTIHQWPATLVQPVGSPLSLECTVEGTSNPNLYWYRQAAGRGLQLLFYSVGIGQISSEVPQNLSASRPQDRQFILSSKKLLLSDSGFYLCAWNTGGYNEQFFGPGTRLTVL.

A single count supports this clone. The J gene is TRBJ1-2, the V gene TRBV28; 8 nucleotides match TRBD1. CDR3 length equals 14 residues. Germline CDR1 reads MDHEN; CDR2 reads SYDVKM. V shed 4 bases, J shed 10 bases, and the junction held 11 bases outside the gene matches. In DNA form, the CDR3 reads TGTGCCAGCAGTTCGCCATCCAGGACAGGGCTCTACACCTTC. It yields the protein CASSSPSRTGLYTF.

The chain employs TRBV3-1 (or the pseudogene TRBV3-2) and TRBJ1-2, with D perhaps TRBD1 (5 bases). This CDR3 spans 12 amino acids. V lost 0 bases and J lost 7, with 6 bases in between. The germline V gene encodes CDR1 LGHDT and CDR2 YNNKEL (reference sequence). CDR3 in amino acids: CASSQDGGGYTF. CDR3 in DNA: TGTGCCAGCAGCCAAGACGGGGGTGGCTACACCTTC.

This clone was seen once. The V call is TRBV27, the J call TRBJ1-1, with D maybe TRBD1 (6 bases). The CDR3 consists of 14 residues. With 8 bases removed from V and 7 bases from J, the gap between germline ends came to 20 bases. Germline V gene sequence: CDR1 MNHEY, CDR2 SMNVEV (reference sequence). The CDR3 DNA sequence: TGTGCCAGCCTCGCAGGGGCACCCGTCAGTGAAGCTTTCTTT. The encoded protein is CASLAGAPVSEAFF.

This sequence joins TRBV4-1 and TRBJ2-7; TRBD2 agrees at 12 bases. Germline trimming cut 4 bases from V and 1 base from J; bases unmatched to any gene: 5. Germline CDR1 MGHRA, CDR2 YSYEKL. This CDR3 region has 16 residues. The CDR3 reads CASSLTSGRLSYEQYF. CDR3 in DNA: TGCGCCAGCAGCCTTACTAGCGGGAGGCTTTCCTACGAGCAGTACTTC.

The chain uses TRBV30 and TRBJ2-5; perhaps TRBD2 as D (6 bases). Germline CDR1 and CDR2: GTSNPN and SVGIG (reference sequence). The V end lost 5 bases, the J end lost 0 bases, and 13 bases lay between the germline ends. The CDR3 length is 14 residues. The CDR3 sequence is CAWEPGLYQETQYF. Here the CDR3 DNA reads TGTGCCTGGGAACCGGGACTGTACCAAGAGACCCAGTACTTC.

The V and J genes are TRBV25-1 and TRBJ2-1; TRBD2 might be the D (5 bases). Trimming cost V 4 bases and J 10 bases, with 11 bases left between them. This CDR3 spans 12 amino acids. Germline-derived CDR1 and CDR2 are MGHDK and SYGVNS. CDR3 DNA sequence: TGTGCCAGCAGTGGGGGAGACCAGGAGCAGTTCTTC. It translates to CASSGGDQEQFF.

V usage is TRBV9 and J usage is TRBJ1-4; no definite D call. The germline V and J ends were trimmed by 3 bases and 0 bases, with 15 bases remaining between them. The germline CDR1 and CDR2 sequences are SGDLS and YYNGEE. The CDR3 runs to 17 residues. The CDR3 DNA sequence: TGTGCCAGCAGCGAGGAAACGGAGGTCTCAACTAATGAAAAACTGTTTTTT. It is translated as CASSEETEVSTNEKLFF. The complete variable domain, with remaining parts taken from reference TRBV9 and TRBJ1-4, reads DSGVTQTPKHLITATGQRVTLRCSPRSGDLSVYWYQQSLDQGLQFLIQYYNGEERAKGNILERFSAQQFPDLHSELNLSSLELGDSALYFCASSEETEVSTNEKLFFGSGTQLSVL.